Presented here are 20 T cell receptor beta chains from one specimen sequenced in a study of spatial heterogeneity in lung cancer. Time point defined: sample taken at primary tumor resection. Unsorted whole RNA from tumor, nontumor lung or frozen PBMC underwent sequencing. From the 5' RACE reads, TCRdb called clonotypes with MiXCR, one entry per CDR3 protein. The repertoire holds several thousand distinct CDR3 sequences, with 18% as singletons. Sequenced material: normal lung tissue next to the tumor, taken at surgery. Every receptor here comes from a male donor with early-stage non-small cell lung cancer.

This clonotype was counted many times. The V and J genes are TRBV5-1 and TRBJ2-7; 9 nucleotides line up with TRBD2. CDR1 is SGHRS, CDR2 YFSETQ, per germline. The CDR3 is 15 residues long. V lost 3 bases and J lost 1; bases outside the gene matches: 5. For the CDR3, the DNA is TGCGCCAGCAGCTCGTTAGCGGGAGATTCCTACGAGCAGTACTTC. This encodes CASSSLAGDSYEQYF.

This clonotype came up many times. In DNA, the CDR3 is TGTGCCAGCAGCCACGGACAGGCCCGCAGGAATCAGCCCCAGCATTTT. It specifies CASSHGQARRNQPQHF. The chain recombines TRBV3-1 with TRBJ1-5, with 7 bases that match TRBD1. This CDR3 comprises 16 residues. Losses at the gene ends were 3 bases for V and 4 bases for J; bases not matched to a gene: 9. The germline V gene has CDR1 LGHDT and CDR2 YNNKEL (reference sequence).

This clonotype has a count of ten or more. The CDR3 here is CSARDVRGTGAEKLFF. The CDR3 coding sequence is TGCAGTGCTAGAGATGTTCGAGGGACAGGGGCCGAGAAACTGTTTTTT. The V gene is TRBV20-1, the J gene TRBJ1-4; 10 positions agree with TRBD1. There are 16 residues in the CDR3. Germline V gene lookup returns CDR1 DFQATT and CDR2 SNEGSKA (reference sequence). With 0 bases clipped from V and 11 bases from J, the junction kept 12 bases outside the gene matches.

The J gene is TRBJ2-7, the V gene TRBV7-2, with D maybe TRBD2 (6 bases). Deletions cut 1 base from V and 1 base from J, with 14 bases between. Germline V CDR1 and CDR2: SGHTA, FQGNSA. The CDR3 has 16 amino acids. The CDR3 sequence: CASSLVGGSASYEQYF. As DNA, the CDR3 is TGTGCCAGCAGCTTAGTGGGGGGTAGTGCTTCCTACGAGCAGTACTTC.

The gene calls are TRBV5-1 and TRBJ2-2; 8 nucleotides match TRBD2. The CDR3 is 16 amino acids. Germline assignment: CDR1 SGHRS and CDR2 YFSETQ. Germline trimming cut 2 bases from V and 6 bases from J; bases unmatched to any gene: 9. The CDR3 DNA reads as TGCGCCAGCAGCTTCGGTAGCGGGGTAGAGGCCGGGGAGCTGTTTTTT. Translating it yields CASSFGSGVEAGELFF.

By sample share, this clonotype is medium-sized. Written as DNA, the CDR3 is TGCAGTGCTCAGATACAAGAGACCCAGTACTTC. It encodes CSAQIQETQYF. The chain combines TRBV20-1 with TRBJ2-5; D is ambiguous. Germline values: CDR1 DFQATT, CDR2 SNEGSKA (reference sequence). This CDR3 region has 11 residues. The V gene lost 5 bases and the J gene lost 2 bases, with 6 bases spanning the gap.

There are a few counts of this clonotype. The chain joins TRBV19 to TRBJ2-2; D is perhaps TRBD1 (6 bases). The V end lost 2 bases, the J end lost 4 bases, and 14 bases lay between the germline ends. Per the germline V gene, CDR1 is LNHDA and CDR2 is SQIVND (reference sequence). This CDR3 comprises 16 residues. CDR3 region: CASSISRGAGTGELFF. In DNA form, the CDR3 reads TGTGCCAGTAGTATATCCAGGGGCGCGGGCACCGGGGAGCTGTTTTTT.

This clonotype occurred many times. This chain joins TRBV29-1 and TRBJ1-2; D may be TRBD1 (5 bases). With 6 bases removed from V and 6 bases from J, the gap between germline ends came to 14 bases. This CDR3 comprises 12 residues. In germline, CDR1 is SQVTM, CDR2 ANQGSEA. The DNA for the CDR3 is TGCAGCGTCCTGACGGGGGATGATGGCTACACCTTC. It translates to CSVLTGDDGYTF.

Sample share makes this clonotype medium-sized. The rearrangement links TRBV7-2 to TRBJ1-5; D remains unclear. Germline CDR1 reads SGHTA; CDR2 reads FQGNSA. V dropped 5 bases and J dropped 6 bases, with 17 bases sitting between them. This CDR3 region has 15 residues. Here the CDR3 reads CASSPRTESSQPQHF. In DNA, the CDR3 is TGTGCCAGCAGCCCCCGGACGGAATCGAGTCAGCCCCAGCATTTT.

This rearrangement joins TRBV6-6 to TRBJ1-1; the D gene is possibly TRBD1 (5 bases). The germline V and J ends were trimmed by 6 bases and 8 bases, with 19 bases remaining between them. CDR3 size: 14 residues. CDR1 and CDR2 (germline): MNHNY, SVGAGI (reference sequence). The CDR3 DNA sequence: TGTGCCAGCAGCCTCCGGGACCCTTTAGGAGAAGCTTTCTTT. This gives the protein CASSLRDPLGEAFF.

This clonotype showed up many times. V and J are TRBV7-6 and TRBJ1-1; D might be TRBD1 (5 bases). The germline V gene encodes CDR1 SGHVS and CDR2 FNYEAQ. The CDR3 is 13 amino acids. V lost 2 bases and J lost 6, with 10 bases in between. The CDR3 protein is CASSLRRDAEAFF. The CDR3 nucleotides read TGTGCCAGCAGCTTAAGGAGGGACGCTGAAGCTTTCTTT.

By its share, this clonotype is medium-sized. CDR3 loop: CSVVFLGDYEQYV. CDR3 nucleotide sequence: TGCAGCGTTGTTTTTTTGGGTGACTACGAGCAGTACGTC. The chain has TRBV29-1 and TRBJ2-7, with D unresolved. The germline CDR1 and CDR2 sequences are SQVTM and ANQGSEA. Trimming removed 4 bases from V and 3 bases from J, with 13 bases in between. The CDR3 has 13 residues.

This clonotype showed up many times. This chain connects TRBV30 to TRBJ2-5; D perhaps matches TRBD2 (5 bases). The CDR3 extends over 13 amino acids. V was pared by 1 base and J by 2 bases, with 8 bases between. Germline V gene sequence: CDR1 GTSNPN, CDR2 SVGIG (reference sequence). CDR3 in DNA: TGTGCCTGGAGTGGAGAGGGACAAGAGACCCAGTACTTC. It translates to CAWSGEGQETQYF.

The rearrangement joins TRBV28 to TRBJ2-1, with D possibly matching TRBD2 (6 bases). Germline lookup yields CDR1 MDHEN and CDR2 SYDVKM. Trimming pared 6 bases from V and 1 base from J, leaving 13 bases between. The length of the CDR3 is 15 residues. The CDR3 region is CASSRDLDSYNEQFF. The CDR3 DNA follows: TGTGCCAGCAGCCGGGACTTAGATTCCTACAATGAGCAGTTCTTC.

To note about this clonotype: Possible read error: a much larger clone is one base away. The CDR3 here is CASQGTGNEKLLF. The CDR3 bases are TGTGCCAGTCAAGGGACAGGGAATGAAAAACTGTTATTT. The chain combines TRBV7-2 with TRBJ1-4, with 9 bases matching TRBD1. Looked up from germline, CDR1 is SGHTA and CDR2 is FQGNSA. This CDR3 spans 13 amino acids.

This clonotype is deemed medium-sized. The genes are TRBV18 and TRBJ2-7; perhaps TRBD1 as D (7 bases). The CDR3 runs to 15 residues. CDR1 is KGHSH, CDR2 LQKENI, per germline. With 1 base removed from V and 7 bases from J, the gap between germline ends came to 17 bases. The CDR3, as DNA: TGTGCCAGCTCACCACGGCAGGGGGGACGTGGGGAGCAGTACGTC. Its protein is CASSPRQGGRGEQYV.

The table lists this clonotype with a few counts. The rearrangement links TRBV9 to TRBJ1-6; D remains ambiguous. CDR3 length: 14 residues. V lost 4 bases, J lost 7 bases, and 12 bases lay in between. Germline V gene data show CDR1 as SGDLS and CDR2 as YYNGEE. The CDR3 nucleotides are TGTGCCAGCAGCTTCCCGGGAGGGAATTCACCCCTCCACTTT. This sequence encodes CASSFPGGNSPLHF.

This chain connects TRBV2 to TRBJ1-5; D is undetermined. The ends were cut back, 2 bases at V and 1 base at J, with 9 bases in the middle. The CDR3 extends over 15 amino acids. From germline, CDR1 is SNHLY and CDR2 FYNNEI. The CDR3 protein is CASSENILSNQPQHF. CDR3 coding DNA: TGTGCCAGCAGTGAAAACATTCTAAGCAATCAGCCCCAGCATTTT.

The chain links TRBV23-1 to TRBJ2-2, with TRBD1 matching over 8 bases. TRBV23-1 is an ORF for which the function is uncertain. This CDR3 contains 18 residues. V lost 1 base to trimming and J lost 3 bases; unmatched junction nucleotides: 10. For the CDR3, the DNA is TGCGCCAGCAGTCAATGGGCCCCGGCAGGGGGCGACACCGGGGAGCTGTTTTTT. Protein sequence: CASSQWAPAGGDTGELFF.

This chain joins TRBV6-4 and TRBJ2-3; 7 bases fit TRBD2. Germline CDR1 is MRHNA and CDR2 is SNTAGT. The CDR3 loop spans 13 amino acids. The ends lost 11 bases at V and 2 bases at J; junction bases unmatched: 7. The DNA for the CDR3 is TGTGCCGCGGGGGATCTAAACACAGATACGCAGTATTTT. Protein sequence: CAAGDLNTDTQYF.